Below, one T cell receptor (beta chain) is given with its context. Its specificity is unknown. Germline assignment: CDR1 SGHTS and CDR2 YDEGEE. This CDR3 spans 13 amino acids. V lost 1 base and J lost 3, with 7 bases in between. Measured with immunoSEQ multiplex PCR; TCRdb has only the in-frame clones, and not every one. This table holds tens of thousands of clones, roughly 84% found once. These data originate in a study of graft-versus-host responses after intestinal transplantation. The sequence was collected from a human donor who was the organ donor for an intestinal transplant. V gene TRBV5-8 combines with J gene TRBJ1-2, with no clear D. The source material was unstimulated CD4+ T cells sorted from spleen or lymph node cells, sampled before transplant. This CDR3 reads CASSLTGYYGYTF. CDR3 DNA: TGTGCCAGCAGCTTGACGGGATACTATGGCTACACCTTC.